A selection of T cell receptor beta chains follows, all from one sample in a study of cytomegalovirus exposure and HLA in healthy donors. Clones were sequenced by immunoSEQ multiplex PCR, and TCRdb holds only the in-frame ones, with some missing. The sample includes around 150,000 clones, about three quarters of them seen just once. Sample: PBMCs. These receptors were taken from a woman between 35 and 50 years old in good health and CMV-seropositive. Both conserved end residues are part of each CDR3. D genes are given only for firm matches. A row's size may be missing; if present it is once, few, many or a size class.

cdr3_nt cdr3_aa j_call d_call clone_size v_call
TGCGCCAGCAGCCTAATCGGGGGGGCCTTCGATGAGCAGTTCTTC CASSLIGGAFDEQFF TRBJ2-1 TRBD2 - TRBV4-3
TGCGCCAGCCGTCGACAGGGCCGCGACACCGGGGAGCTGTTTTTT CASRRQGRDTGELFF TRBJ2-2 TRBD1 - TRBV5-1
TGCGCCAGCAGCCAAAAGGGAACAGGGGAAGCTGGAAACACCATATATTTT CASSQKGTGEAGNTIYF TRBJ1-3 TRBD1 - TRBV4-3
TGTGCCTGGAGTGTTGATGACAGGAGCTCCTATAATTCACCCCTCCACTTT CAWSVDDRSSYNSPLHF TRBJ1-6 - - TRBV30
TGTGCCAGCAGCCCGGAGCGGGTGGTCACAGATACGCAGTATTTT CASSPERVVTDTQYF TRBJ2-3 - - TRBV7-2
TGTGCCAGCAGTTTAGGGGCGGGGACCCAAAAGGTTCAGTACTTC CASSLGAGTQKVQYF TRBJ2-4 - - TRBV28
TGCGCCAGCAGCTTAGGGACAGGGCCTTCCTACGAGCAGTACTTC CASSLGTGPSYEQYF TRBJ2-7 TRBD1 once TRBV5-1
TGCGCCAGCAGCTCAGGGACAGGGGGCGAAGATACGCAGTATTTT CASSSGTGGEDTQYF TRBJ2-3 TRBD1 - TRBV5-1
TGTGCCAGCAGCTTGTCACAGGGGTATGGCTACACCTTC CASSLSQGYGYTF TRBJ1-2 TRBD1 - TRBV5-6
TGCGCCAGCAGCCACTCGGGGGAGGGAAACACCATATATTTT CASSHSGEGNTIYF TRBJ1-3 - once TRBV4-1
TGTGCCAGCAGCTTAGGGGGAGTTAGCAATCAGCCCCAGCATTTT CASSLGGVSNQPQHF TRBJ1-5 - - TRBV7-8
TGTGCCAGCACGGGACAGAGCGGTGATACGCAGTATTTT CASTGQSGDTQYF TRBJ2-3 TRBD1 - TRBV5-4
TGTGCCAGCAGTCCCGCCAGGGGGGAAGGTCAGCCCCAGCATTTT CASSPARGEGQPQHF TRBJ1-5 TRBD1 - TRBV6-6
TGTGCCAGCAGTTTCAGTCAGGGCCATGGGTATGGCTACACCTTC CASSFSQGHGYGYTF TRBJ1-2 - - TRBV27
TGTGCCAGCAGCTTAGGGCAGGGCACTGAAGCTTTCTTT CASSLGQGTEAFF TRBJ1-1 - once TRBV11-3
TGCGCCAGCAGCTTGCTCAGGGGCACAGATACGCAGTATTTT CASSLLRGTDTQYF TRBJ2-3 - - TRBV5-1
TGTGCCAGCAGCCTGGGACAGGGATACTACGAGCAGTACTTC CASSLGQGYYEQYF TRBJ2-7 TRBD1 - TRBV6-1
TGCAGCGTTTGGACTAGCGGGACCGCCGGGACCCAGTACTTC CSVWTSGTAGTQYF TRBJ2-5 TRBD2 - TRBV29-1
TGTGCCAGCAATACCGGGGTCGTTGGCACTGAAGCTTTCTTT CASNTGVVGTEAFF TRBJ1-1 - once TRBV2
TGTGCCAGCAGCTTACCAGAACCGACAGTCACAGATACGCAGTATTTT CASSLPEPTVTDTQYF TRBJ2-3 - - TRBV7-8
TGTGCCAGCTCAGCTCCGGGACAGGGGGGCTACGAGCAGTACTTC CASSAPGQGGYEQYF TRBJ2-7 TRBD1 - TRBV18
TGTGCCAGCAGCGTAGGACAGGCCAATGAGCAGTTCTTC CASSVGQANEQFF TRBJ2-1 TRBD1 - TRBV7-2
TGCGCCAGCAGCCCACACCCGGACAGGGAAAAACTGTTTTTT CASSPHPDREKLFF TRBJ1-4 TRBD1 few TRBV4-3
TGTGCCAGCAGTGAGGGGGGAGGGAGCACTGAAGCTTTCTTT CASSEGGGSTEAFF TRBJ1-1 - - TRBV2
TGTGCCTGGAGCCTCACTAATCTGCTTTCAGATACGCAGTATTTT CAWSLTNLLSDTQYF TRBJ2-3 - - TRBV30
TGCGCCAGCAGCCGCCTTGGGGGCGGAGGCAACACCGGGGAGCTGTTTTTT CASSRLGGGGNTGELFF TRBJ2-2 - - TRBV4-3
TGTGCCAGCAGCTTACCAGTGAACACTGAAGCTTTCTTT CASSLPVNTEAFF TRBJ1-1 - - TRBV5-4
TGTGCCAGCAGCTGGGTGGCGGGGAACACTGAAGCTTTCTTT CASSWVAGNTEAFF TRBJ1-1 - - TRBV7-9
TGTGCCAGCAGGAGAGACAATCAGCCCCAGCATTTT CASRRDNQPQHF TRBJ1-5 - few TRBV6-1
TGTGCCAGCAACGGACAGGGAGTCTCCTACGAGCAGTACTTC CASNGQGVSYEQYF TRBJ2-7 TRBD1 - TRBV7-9
TGTGCCAGCACCCCGGGACAGGCGAACACTGAAGCTTTCTTT CASTPGQANTEAFF TRBJ1-1 TRBD1 - TRBV6-6
TGTGCCAGCAGTACCTCGGGGGGAGGGCGTGTCGCCTACGAGCAGTACTTC CASSTSGGGRVAYEQYF TRBJ2-7 TRBD2 - TRBV28
TGTGCCAGCAGTTACAGGCGGAGCTCCTACGAGCAGTACTTC CASSYRRSSYEQYF TRBJ2-7 - - TRBV6-5
TGCGCCAGCAGCTTGGGGGACAGGGGGAATTCACCCCTCCACTTT CASSLGDRGNSPLHF TRBJ1-6 TRBD1 - TRBV5-1
TGTGCCAGCAGCACAAGGACAGGGAATTCTGATGGCTACACCTTC CASSTRTGNSDGYTF TRBJ1-2 TRBD1 - TRBV5-4
TGTGCCAGCAGCGATCTACAGGGGCTTCTGAATGAGCAGTTCTTC CASSDLQGLLNEQFF TRBJ2-1 TRBD1 - TRBV7-9
TGCGCCAGCAGCCAAGGACCGGGACAGGGGGCCCGGCAGCCCCAGCATTTT CASSQGPGQGARQPQHF TRBJ1-5 TRBD1 once TRBV4-1
TGTGCCAGCAGCCAAGACAGGGGGCAGGACACCATATATTTT CASSQDRGQDTIYF TRBJ1-3 TRBD1 - TRBV7-9
TGTGCCAGCAGCTTTGAGATGAACACTGAAGCTTTCTTT CASSFEMNTEAFF TRBJ1-1 - few TRBV7-9
TGCGCCAGCAGCCAAGAAGGACTAGCGGGTCTCTACGAGCAGTACTTC CASSQEGLAGLYEQYF TRBJ2-7 TRBD2 - TRBV4-1
TGTGGGCCTCTCCCTGAAGCTTTCTTT CGPLPEAFF TRBJ1-1 - - TRBV10-3
TGTGCCAGCAGCCAAGCAGGTTCTAGCGGGAGAGCAGATACGCAGTATTTT CASSQAGSSGRADTQYF TRBJ2-3 TRBD2 few TRBV4-2
TGTGCCAGCAGTGAAAGCGGGGGGGCCGATGAGCAGTTCTTC CASSESGGADEQFF TRBJ2-1 TRBD2 - TRBV6-4
TGCGCCAGCAGCTGGCCTGACAGACAAAATCAGCCCCAGCATTTT CASSWPDRQNQPQHF TRBJ1-5 - once TRBV5-1
TGCGCCAGCAGCGTTCATGCGGGACTAGCTTTCGGCACAGATACGCAGTATTTT CASSVHAGLAFGTDTQYF TRBJ2-3 TRBD2 - TRBV5-1
TGTGCCAGCAGCCCGACGGGACTAGCGGGAGGCGTTGAGCAGTTCTTC CASSPTGLAGGVEQFF TRBJ2-1 TRBD2 - TRBV7-2
TGCGCCAGCAGTCGAGGGGGCCCGGGACTTCTATACGAGCAGTACTTC CASSRGGPGLLYEQYF TRBJ2-7 - - TRBV23-1
TGTGCCTGGAGTCGGGTTCAGGGGGAAGCTTTCTTT CAWSRVQGEAFF TRBJ1-1 - - TRBV30
TGCGCCAGCAGTGGTCCCGGGGAGGGAAAGAACTATGGCTACACCTTC CASSGPGEGKNYGYTF TRBJ1-2 - - TRBV10-1
TGTGCCAGCAGCTCCCAGGGTGGTAGCAATCAGCCCCAGCATTTT CASSSQGGSNQPQHF TRBJ1-5 - - TRBV5-6
TGCGCCAGCAGCTTTAGCGGGGGCCGCACAGATACGCAGTATTTT CASSFSGGRTDTQYF TRBJ2-3 TRBD2 - TRBV5-1